The rows below give T cell receptor beta chains drawn from one sample of a study of blood T cell repertoires in COVID-19. Profiled with immunoSEQ multiplex PCR; TCRdb holds only in-frame clones, not every one. The sample has nearly 350,000 clones; around 91% are singletons. Sequencing was performed on peripheral blood. The receptors stem from a woman aged 18-30 years who had recovered from COVID-19. Both conserved end residues are part of each CDR3. D genes are given only for firm matches. Rows may omit the clone size; those that give it use once, few, many or a size class.

v_gene,j_gene,abundance,d_gene,CDR3nt,CDR3aa
TRBV11-3,TRBJ2-1,NA,TRBD2,TGTGCCAGCATCTTAGCGGGAGGTATTAGGAATGAGCAGTTCTTC,CASILAGGIRNEQFF
TRBV28,TRBJ2-1,NA,TRBD1,TGTGCCAGCAACGTACCCTTGGGGGATCAGGGGGAAGTGTTCTTC,CASNVPLGDQGEVFF
TRBV6-5,TRBJ1-6,NA,TRBD1,TGTGCCAGCAGTTACGGCAGGGGGCTTCATAATTCACCCCTCCACTTT,CASSYGRGLHNSPLHF
TRBV6-5,TRBJ2-1,once,TRBD2,TGTGCCAGTTACCCTGGGACTAGCGGGAGGAATGAGCAGTTCTTC,CASYPGTSGRNEQFF
TRBV6-5,TRBJ2-2,NA,TRBD2,TGTGCCAGCAGTTTTGAGGGACTAGGGCTTGGCGGGGAGCTGTTTTTT,CASSFEGLGLGGELFF
TRBV11-2,TRBJ1-4,NA,NA,TGTGCCAGCAGCTTAGCAGCGGAACTGTTTTTT,CASSLAAELFF
TRBV5-4,TRBJ1-2,NA,NA,TGTGCCAGCAGCGCCGAGTTAGGGGGAACGGCGTACCAAGGCTACACCTTC,CASSAELGGTAYQGYTF
TRBV29-1,TRBJ1-1,NA,TRBD1,TGCAGCGTTCACCGGACAGGGGGCGGCACTGAAGCTTTCTTT,CSVHRTGGGTEAFF
TRBV7-4,TRBJ2-2,NA,NA,TGTGCCAGCAGCCGCAGCGAGGGAAACACCGGGGAGCTGTTTTTT,CASSRSEGNTGELFF
TRBV4-1,TRBJ2-1,NA,TRBD2,TGCGCCAGCAGCCAAGATCGGGGGGGATGGGGACACAATGAGCAGTTCTTC,CASSQDRGGWGHNEQFF
TRBV19,TRBJ1-3,NA,NA,TGTGCCAGTTTCTACAGCGCGTCGGGGGGAAACACCATATATTTT,CASFYSASGGNTIYF
TRBV24-1,TRBJ1-5,NA,NA,TGTGCCACCCTTGGACATAGAGGTAATCAGCCCCAGCATTTT,CATLGHRGNQPQHF
TRBV7-9,TRBJ2-1,few,TRBD2,TGTGCCAGCACCACTAGCGGGAGTTCCAATGAGCAGTTCTTC,CASTTSGSSNEQFF
TRBV18,TRBJ2-5,NA,NA,TGTGCCAGCTCACCACATTCGGGAGAGGGGGAGACCCAGTACTTC,CASSPHSGEGETQYF
TRBV6-5,TRBJ1-1,NA,TRBD1,TGTGCCAGCAGACCCTCGGGACAGGGGGACACTGAAGCTTTCTTT,CASRPSGQGDTEAFF
TRBV6-2/TRBV6-3,TRBJ1-2,NA,NA,TGTGCCAGCAGTTACCCTGGGACACAGAATGGCTACACCTTC,CASSYPGTQNGYTF
TRBV13,TRBJ2-1,NA,TRBD1,TGTGCCAGCAGCTATCGAGGGGGGACAGGGGTCTACAATGAGCAGTTCTTC,CASSYRGGTGVYNEQFF
TRBV7-6,TRBJ2-2,NA,TRBD2,TGTGCCAGCAGCCGGACTCGAGCGGGAGGGCCTGTGTACACCGGGGAGCTGTTTTTT,CASSRTRAGGPVYTGELFF
TRBV5-4,TRBJ2-3,NA,TRBD2,TGTGCCAGCAGTTCAGGCGCGGGAGTGTTCGATACGCAGTATTTT,CASSSGAGVFDTQYF
TRBV7-2,TRBJ1-6,NA,NA,TGTGCCAGCAGCTTTCGGCAGGGGAATTCACCCCTCCACTTT,CASSFRQGNSPLHF
TRBV29-1,TRBJ1-1,NA,NA,TGCAGCGTTGAAGTAAGGGGCACTGAAGCTTTCTTT,CSVEVRGTEAFF
TRBV18,TRBJ2-1,NA,NA,TGTGCCAGCTCACCAACCAGGACACGATACAATGAGCAGTTCTTC,CASSPTRTRYNEQFF
TRBV5-6,TRBJ1-4,once,NA,TGTGCCAGCAGCTTACGGCTGTTTTTT,CASSLRLFF